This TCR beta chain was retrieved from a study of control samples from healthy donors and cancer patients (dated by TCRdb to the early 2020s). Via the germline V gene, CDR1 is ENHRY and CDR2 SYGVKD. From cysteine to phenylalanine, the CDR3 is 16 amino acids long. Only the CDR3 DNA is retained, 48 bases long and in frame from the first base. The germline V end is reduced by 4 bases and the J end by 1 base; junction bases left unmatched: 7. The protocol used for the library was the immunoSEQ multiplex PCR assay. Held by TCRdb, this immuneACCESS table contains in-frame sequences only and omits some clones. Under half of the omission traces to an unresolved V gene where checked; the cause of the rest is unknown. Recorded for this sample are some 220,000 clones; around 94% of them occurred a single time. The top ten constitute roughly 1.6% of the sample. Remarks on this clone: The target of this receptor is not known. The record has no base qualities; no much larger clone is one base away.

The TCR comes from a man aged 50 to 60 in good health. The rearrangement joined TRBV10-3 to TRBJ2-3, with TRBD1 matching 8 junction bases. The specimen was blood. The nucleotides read TGTGCCATCAGTGCAACGTCAGGGGGCGGCACAGATACGCAGTATTTT. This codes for CAISATSGGGTDTQYF.